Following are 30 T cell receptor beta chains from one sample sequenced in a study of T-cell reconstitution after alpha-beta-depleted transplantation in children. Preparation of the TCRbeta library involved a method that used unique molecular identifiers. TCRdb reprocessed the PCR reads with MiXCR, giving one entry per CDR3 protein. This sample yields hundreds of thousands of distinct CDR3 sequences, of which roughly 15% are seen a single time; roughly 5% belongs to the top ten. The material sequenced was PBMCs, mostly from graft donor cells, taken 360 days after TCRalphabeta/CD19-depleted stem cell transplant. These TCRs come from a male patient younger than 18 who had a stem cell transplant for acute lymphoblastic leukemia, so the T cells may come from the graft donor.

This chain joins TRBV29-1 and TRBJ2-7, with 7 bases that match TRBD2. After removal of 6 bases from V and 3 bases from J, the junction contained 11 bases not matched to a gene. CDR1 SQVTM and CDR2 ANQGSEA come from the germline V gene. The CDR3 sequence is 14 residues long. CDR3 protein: CSVRGPGRGYEQYF. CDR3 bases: TGCAGCGTGAGGGGCCCAGGGAGGGGCTACGAGCAGTACTTC.

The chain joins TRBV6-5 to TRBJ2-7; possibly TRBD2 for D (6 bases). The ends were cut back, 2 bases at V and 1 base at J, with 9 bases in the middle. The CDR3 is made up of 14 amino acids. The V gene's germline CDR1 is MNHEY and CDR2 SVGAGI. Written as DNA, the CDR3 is TGTGCCAGCAGTTACGGCGGGACGTCCTACGAGCAGTACTTC. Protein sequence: CASSYGGTSYEQYF.

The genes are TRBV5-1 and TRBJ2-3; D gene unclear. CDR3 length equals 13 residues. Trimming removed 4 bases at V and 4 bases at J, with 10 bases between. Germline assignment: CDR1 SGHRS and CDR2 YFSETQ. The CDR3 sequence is CASSPNLADTQYF. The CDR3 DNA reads TGCGCCAGCAGCCCGAACCTTGCAGATACGCAGTATTTT.

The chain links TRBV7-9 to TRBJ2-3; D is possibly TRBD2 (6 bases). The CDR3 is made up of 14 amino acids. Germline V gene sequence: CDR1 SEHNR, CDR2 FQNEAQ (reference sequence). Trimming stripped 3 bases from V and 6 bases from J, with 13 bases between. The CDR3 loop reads CASSFPTAGDTQYF. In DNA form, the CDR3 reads TGTGCCAGCAGCTTCCCAACCGCGGGGGATACGCAGTATTTT.

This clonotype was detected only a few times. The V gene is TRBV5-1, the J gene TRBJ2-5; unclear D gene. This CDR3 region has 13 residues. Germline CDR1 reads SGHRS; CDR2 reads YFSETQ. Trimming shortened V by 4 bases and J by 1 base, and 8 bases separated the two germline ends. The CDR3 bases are TGCGCCAGCAGCCACCGGGCCCAAGAGACCCAGTACTTC. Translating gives CASSHRAQETQYF.

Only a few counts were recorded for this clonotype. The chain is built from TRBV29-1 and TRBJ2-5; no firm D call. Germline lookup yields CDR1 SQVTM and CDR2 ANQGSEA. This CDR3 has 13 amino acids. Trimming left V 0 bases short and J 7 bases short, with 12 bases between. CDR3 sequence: CSVEDVSRGTQYF. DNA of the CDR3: TGCAGCGTTGAAGACGTATCAAGAGGGACCCAGTACTTC.

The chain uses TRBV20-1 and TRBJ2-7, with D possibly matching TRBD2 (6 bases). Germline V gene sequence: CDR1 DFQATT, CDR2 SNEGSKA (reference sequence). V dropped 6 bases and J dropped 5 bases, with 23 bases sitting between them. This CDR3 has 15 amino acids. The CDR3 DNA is TGCAGTGCCCCTCCGGGGTCTAGCGAGGGTGACGAGCAGTACTTC. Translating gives CSAPPGSSEGDEQYF.

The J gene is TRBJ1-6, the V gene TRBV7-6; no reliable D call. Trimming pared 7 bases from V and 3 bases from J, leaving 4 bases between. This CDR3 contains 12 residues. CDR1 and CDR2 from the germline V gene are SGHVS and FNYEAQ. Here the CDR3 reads CASKGYNSPLHF. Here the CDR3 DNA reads TGTGCCAGCAAGGGCTATAATTCACCCCTCCACTTT.

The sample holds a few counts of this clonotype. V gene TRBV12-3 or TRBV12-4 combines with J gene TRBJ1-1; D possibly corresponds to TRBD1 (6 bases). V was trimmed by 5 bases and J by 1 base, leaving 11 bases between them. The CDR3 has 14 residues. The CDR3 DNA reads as TGTGCCAGCAGTGACGACAGGCCGAACACTGAAGCTTTCTTT. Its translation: CASSDDRPNTEAFF.

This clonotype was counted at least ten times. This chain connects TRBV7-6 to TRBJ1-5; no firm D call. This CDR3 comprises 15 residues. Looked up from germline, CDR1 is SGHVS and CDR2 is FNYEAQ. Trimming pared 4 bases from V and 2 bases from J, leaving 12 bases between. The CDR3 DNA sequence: TGTGCCAGCAGCTGGGGTGGGCTCGGCAATCAGCCCCAGCATTTT. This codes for CASSWGGLGNQPQHF.

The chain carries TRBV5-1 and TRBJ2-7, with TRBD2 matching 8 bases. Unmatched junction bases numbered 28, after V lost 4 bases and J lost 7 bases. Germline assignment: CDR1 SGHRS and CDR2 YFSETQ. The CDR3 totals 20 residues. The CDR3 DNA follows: TGCGCCAGCAGCCCGGACGGCCGGCGTTTCACGACGGGAGGGCCCCGGGAGCAGTACTTC. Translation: CASSPDGRRFTTGGPREQYF.

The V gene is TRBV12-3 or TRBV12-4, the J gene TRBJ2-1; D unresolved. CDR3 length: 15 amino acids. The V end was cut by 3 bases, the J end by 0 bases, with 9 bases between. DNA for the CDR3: TGTGCCAGCAGTTTTGCTAGTACCTCCTACAATGAGCAGTTCTTC. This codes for CASSFASTSYNEQFF.

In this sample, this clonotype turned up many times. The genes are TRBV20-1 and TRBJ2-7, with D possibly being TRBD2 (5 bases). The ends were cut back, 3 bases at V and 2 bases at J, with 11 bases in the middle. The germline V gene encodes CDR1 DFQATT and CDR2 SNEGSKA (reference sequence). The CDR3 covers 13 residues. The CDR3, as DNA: TGCAGTGCTAGCGTCTGGCGGGCCTACGAGCAGTACTTC. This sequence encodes CSASVWRAYEQYF.

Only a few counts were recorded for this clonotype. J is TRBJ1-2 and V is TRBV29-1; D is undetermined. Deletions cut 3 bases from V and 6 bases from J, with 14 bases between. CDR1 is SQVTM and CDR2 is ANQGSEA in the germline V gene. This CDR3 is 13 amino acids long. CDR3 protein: CSVDGPPWDGYTF. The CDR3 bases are TGCAGCGTTGACGGGCCCCCCTGGGATGGCTACACCTTC. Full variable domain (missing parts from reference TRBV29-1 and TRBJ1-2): SAVISQKPSRDICQRGTSLTIQCQVDSQVTMMFWYRQQPGQSLTLIATANQGSEATYESGFVIDKFPISRPNLTFSTLTVSNMSPEDSSIYLCSVDGPPWDGYTFGSGTRLTVV.

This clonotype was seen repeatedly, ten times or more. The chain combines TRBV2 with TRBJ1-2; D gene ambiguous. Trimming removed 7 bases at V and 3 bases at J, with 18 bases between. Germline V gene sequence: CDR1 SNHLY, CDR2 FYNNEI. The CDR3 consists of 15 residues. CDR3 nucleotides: TGTGCCAGCAACCCACAGAGGACCTCTTACTATGGCTACACCTTC. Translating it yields CASNPQRTSYYGYTF.

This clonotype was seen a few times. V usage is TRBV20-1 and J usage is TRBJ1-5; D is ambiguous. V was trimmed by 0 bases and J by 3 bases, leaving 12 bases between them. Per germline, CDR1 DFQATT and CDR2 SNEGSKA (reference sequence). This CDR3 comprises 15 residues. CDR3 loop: CSARDLWTINQPQHF. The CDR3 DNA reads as TGCAGTGCTAGAGATCTTTGGACCATCAATCAGCCCCAGCATTTT.

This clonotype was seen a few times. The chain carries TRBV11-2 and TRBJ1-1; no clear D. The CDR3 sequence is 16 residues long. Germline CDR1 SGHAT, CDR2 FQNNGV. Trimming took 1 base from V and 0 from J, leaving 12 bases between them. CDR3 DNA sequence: TGTGCCAGCAGCTTAGTCGAGGGATATATGAACACTGAAGCTTTCTTT. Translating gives CASSLVEGYMNTEAFF.

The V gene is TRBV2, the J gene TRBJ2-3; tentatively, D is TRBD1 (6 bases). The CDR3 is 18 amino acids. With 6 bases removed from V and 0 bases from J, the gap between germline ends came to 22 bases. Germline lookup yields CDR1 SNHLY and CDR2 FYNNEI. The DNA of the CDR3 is TGTGCCAGCAGAGTGGCGGCCAGCTGGGGGCCTAGCACAGATACGCAGTATTTT. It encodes CASRVAASWGPSTDTQYF. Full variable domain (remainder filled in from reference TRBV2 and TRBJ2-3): EPEVTQTPSHQVTQMGQEVILRCVPISNHLYFYWYRQILGQKVEFLVSFYNNEISEKSEIFDDQFSVERPDGSNFTLKIRSTKLEDSAMYFCASRVAASWGPSTDTQYFGPGTRLTVL.

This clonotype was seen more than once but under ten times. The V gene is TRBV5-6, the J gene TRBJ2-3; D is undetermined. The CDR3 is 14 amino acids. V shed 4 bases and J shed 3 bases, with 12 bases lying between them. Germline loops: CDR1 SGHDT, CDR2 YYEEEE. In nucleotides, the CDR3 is TGTGCCAGCAGCCCGACAATCCGTACAGATACGCAGTATTTT. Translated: CASSPTIRTDTQYF.

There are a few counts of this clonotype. The CDR3 spells CASSPQQGGSYEQYF. The CDR3 bases are TGCGCCAGCAGCCCTCAACAGGGCGGCTCCTACGAGCAGTACTTC. V usage is TRBV4-1 and J usage is TRBJ2-7; tentative D call: TRBD1 (6 bases). The V end was cut by 4 bases, the J end by 0 bases, with 13 bases between. CDR1 MGHRA and CDR2 YSYEKL come from the germline V gene. This CDR3 region has 15 residues.

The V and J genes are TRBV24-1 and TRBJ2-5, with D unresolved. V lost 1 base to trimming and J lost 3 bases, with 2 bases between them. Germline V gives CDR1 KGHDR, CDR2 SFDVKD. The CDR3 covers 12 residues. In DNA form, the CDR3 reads TGTGCCACCAGTGATTTTAAAGAGACCCAGTACTTC. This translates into CATSDFKETQYF.

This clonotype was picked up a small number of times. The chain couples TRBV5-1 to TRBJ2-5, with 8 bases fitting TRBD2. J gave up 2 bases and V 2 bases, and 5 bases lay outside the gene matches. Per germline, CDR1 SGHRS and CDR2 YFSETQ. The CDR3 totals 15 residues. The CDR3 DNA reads TGCGCCAGCAGCTTCTCCGGGACTAGACAAGAGACCCAGTACTTC. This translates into CASSFSGTRQETQYF.

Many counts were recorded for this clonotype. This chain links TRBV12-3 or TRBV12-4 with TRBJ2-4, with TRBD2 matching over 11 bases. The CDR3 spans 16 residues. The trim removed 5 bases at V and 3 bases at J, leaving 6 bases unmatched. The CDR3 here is CASSIAGLAGKNIQYF. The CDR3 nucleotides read TGTGCCAGCAGTATCGCCGGACTAGCGGGCAAAAACATTCAGTACTTC.

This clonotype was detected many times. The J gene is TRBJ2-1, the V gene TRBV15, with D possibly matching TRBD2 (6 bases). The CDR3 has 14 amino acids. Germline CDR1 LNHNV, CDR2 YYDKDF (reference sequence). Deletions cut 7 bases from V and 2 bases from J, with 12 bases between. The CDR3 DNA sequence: TGTGCCACCAAGGGACTGGAGGCCTACAATGAGCAGTTCTTC. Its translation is CATKGLEAYNEQFF.

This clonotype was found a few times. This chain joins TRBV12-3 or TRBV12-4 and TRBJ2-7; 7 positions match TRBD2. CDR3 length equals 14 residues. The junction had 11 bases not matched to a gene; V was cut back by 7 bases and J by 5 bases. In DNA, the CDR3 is TGTGCCAGCAAGCCTGGGCGGGAGAACGACGAGCAGTACTTC. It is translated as CASKPGRENDEQYF.

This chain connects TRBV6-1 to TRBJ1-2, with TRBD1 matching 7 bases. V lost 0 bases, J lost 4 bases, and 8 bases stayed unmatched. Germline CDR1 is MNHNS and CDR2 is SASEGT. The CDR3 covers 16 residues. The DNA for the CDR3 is TGTGCCAGCAGTGAAGCCCCAGGGGGGGTCTCCTATGGCTACACCTTC. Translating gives CASSEAPGGVSYGYTF.

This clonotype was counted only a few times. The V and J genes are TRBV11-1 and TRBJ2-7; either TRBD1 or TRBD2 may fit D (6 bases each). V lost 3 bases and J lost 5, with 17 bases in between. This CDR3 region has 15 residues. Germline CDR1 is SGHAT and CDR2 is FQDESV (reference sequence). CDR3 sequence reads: CASSLRLVGGDEQYF. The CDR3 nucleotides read TGTGCCAGCAGCTTGAGGCTCGTGGGGGGCGACGAGCAGTACTTC.

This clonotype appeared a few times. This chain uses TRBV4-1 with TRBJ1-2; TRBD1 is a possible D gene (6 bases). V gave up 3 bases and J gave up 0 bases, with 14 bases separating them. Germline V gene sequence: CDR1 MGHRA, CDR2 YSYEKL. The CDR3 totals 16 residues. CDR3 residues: CASSQGPGQPNYGYTF. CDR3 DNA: TGCGCCAGCAGCCAGGGACCGGGACAACCTAACTATGGCTACACCTTC.

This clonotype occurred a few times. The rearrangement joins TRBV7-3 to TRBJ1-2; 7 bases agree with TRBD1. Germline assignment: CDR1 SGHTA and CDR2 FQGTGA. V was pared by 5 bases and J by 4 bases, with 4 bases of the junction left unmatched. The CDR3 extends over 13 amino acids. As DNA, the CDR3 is TGTGCCAGCAGCACCAACAGGGGCTATGGCTACACCTTC. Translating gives CASSTNRGYGYTF.

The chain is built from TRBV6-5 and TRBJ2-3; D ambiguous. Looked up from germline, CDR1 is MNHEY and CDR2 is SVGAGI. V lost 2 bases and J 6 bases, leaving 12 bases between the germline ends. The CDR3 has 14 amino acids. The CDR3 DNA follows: TGTGCCAGCAGTTACCCTGACAATCCGGATACGCAGTATTTT. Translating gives CASSYPDNPDTQYF.